Listed below are T cell receptor beta chains from one sample, sequenced in a study of blood T cell repertoires in COVID-19. Method: immunoSEQ multiplex PCR; TCRdb's copy keeps in-frame clones and lacks some. The sample holds around 230,000 clones, just over 85% seen once. The specimen was peripheral blood. The source is a man aged 25 to 40 who had recovered from COVID-19. Each CDR3 is given with its conserved first and last residue. A D gene is named only where the DNA matches it firmly. Part of the rows lack a size; the others show once, few, many or a class for expanded clones.

j_call d_call v_call clone_size cdr3_aa cdr3_nt
TRBJ2-3 TRBD2 TRBV9 once CASSVGGAGGDTQYF TGTGCCAGCAGCGTAGGCGGCGCGGGGGGGGATACGCAGTATTTT
TRBJ1-4 . TRBV11-2 . CASSLWGGNEKLFF TGTGCCAGCAGCTTATGGGGGGGGAATGAAAAACTGTTTTTT
TRBJ1-3 TRBD1 TRBV12-3/TRBV12-4 . CASSRDSGNTIYF TGTGCCAGCAGTAGGGACAGTGGAAACACCATATATTTT
TRBJ1-2 TRBD1 TRBV18 . CASSKDRGRVYGYTF TGTGCCAGCTCTAAGGACAGGGGGCGCGTCTATGGCTACACCTTC
TRBJ1-3 . TRBV6-5 . CASSSSTGVNGNTIYF .
TRBJ1-1 . TRBV6-5 . CASSYQGVNTEAFF TGTGCCAGCAGTTACCAGGGCGTGAACACTGAAGCTTTCTTT
TRBJ2-6 . TRBV19 . CASRETGANVLTF TGTGCCAGTAGAGAGACTGGGGCCAACGTCCTGACTTTC
TRBJ2-5 TRBD2 TRBV7-2 . CASSSIGLAHQETQYF TGTGCCAGCAGCTCGATCGGACTAGCGCACCAAGAGACCCAGTACTTC
TRBJ1-2 . TRBV7-9 . CASSSSGGYGYTF TGTGCCAGCAGCTCCAGCGGGGGCTATGGCTACACCTTC
TRBJ1-6 TRBD1 TRBV27 . CASSFTLRGARSEPLHF TGTGCCAGCAGTTTTACCCTCAGGGGGGCTAGGTCCGAACCCCTCCACTTT
TRBJ1-3 TRBD1 TRBV11-2 . CASSLRGGLASGNTIYF TGTGCCAGCAGCTTAAGAGGGGGCCTTGCCTCTGGAAACACCATATATTTT
TRBJ2-7 . TRBV7-2 . CASSLEGTPTYEQYF TGTGCCAGCAGCTTAGAGGGGACACCCACCTACGAGCAGTACTTC
TRBJ1-1 . TRBV11-2 . CASSLFMNTEAFF TGTGCCAGCAGCCTTTTTATGAACACTGAAGCTTTCTTT
TRBJ2-7 . TRBV5-1 . CASSGPLGQRSSYEQYF TGCGCCAGCAGCGGACCTCTGGGGCAAAGGAGCTCCTACGAGCAGTACTTC
TRBJ2-3 TRBD2 TRBV10-1 . CASSRNSGGDTDTQYF TGCGCCAGCAGTAGGAATAGCGGGGGGGACACAGATACGCAGTATTTT
TRBJ1-2 TRBD1 TRBV6-5 . CASSWTGGNYGYTF TGTGCCAGCAGTTGGACAGGGGGCAACTATGGCTACACCTTC
TRBJ2-2 . TRBV2 . CASERGELFF TGTGCCAGCGAGAGAGGGGAGCTGTTTTTT
TRBJ2-5 TRBD2 TRBV28 . CASRLAGGRETQYF TGTGCCAGCAGACTCGCGGGGGGACGAGAGACCCAGTACTTC
TRBJ1-3 . TRBV7-9 . CASSSVGGPSGNTIYF TGTGCCAGCAGCTCGGTGGGGGGACCCTCTGGAAACACCATATATTTT
TRBJ1-2 TRBD1 TRBV5-6 . CASSLAMDRGLIRNGYTF TGTGCCAGCAGCTTGGCCATGGACAGGGGGTTAATTCGGAATGGCTACACCTTC
TRBJ1-1 . TRBV10-3 . CAISYDTYTEAFF TGTGCCATCAGTTACGATACTTACACTGAAGCTTTCTTT
TRBJ1-2 . TRBV29-1 . CSASGDDYTF TGCAGCGCGTCAGGGGACGACTACACCTTC
TRBJ1-3 . TRBV5-6 . CASSLLQGRNTIYF TGTGCCAGCAGCTTGCTACAGGGACGAAACACCATATATTTT
TRBJ2-1 . TRBV7-7 . CASSLGSAPSYNEQFF TGTGCCAGCAGCTTAGGGAGTGCTCCCTCCTACAATGAGCAGTTCTTC
TRBJ1-2 . TRBV5-1 . CASSLATGDNYGYTF TGCGCCAGCAGCTTGGCCACAGGCGATAACTATGGCTACACCTTC
TRBJ1-3 . TRBV9 . CASSVLGVGSGNTIYF TGTGCCAGCAGCGTTCTAGGGGTTGGCTCTGGAAACACCATATATTTT
TRBJ2-1 TRBD2 TRBV10-2 . CASSGTSFDEQFF TGCGCCAGCAGTGGGACTAGCTTTGATGAGCAGTTCTTC
TRBJ2-1 TRBD1 TRBV27 . CASSQFRGTGNFF TGTGCCAGCAGCCAATTCCGAGGGACAGGGAACTTCTTC
TRBJ2-7 TRBD1 TRBV30 . CAWSGTGPYEQYF TGTGCCTGGAGTGGGACAGGCCCCTACGAGCAGTACTTC
TRBJ1-6 TRBD1 TRBV5-1 . CASSPLTGSSYNSPLHF TGCGCCAGCAGCCCGCTGACAGGGAGCTCCTATAATTCACCCCTCCACTTT
TRBJ1-1 . TRBV3-1/TRBV3-2 . CASSQVGDGTEAFF TGTGCCAGCAGCCAAGTAGGTGACGGGACTGAAGCTTTCTTT
TRBJ2-7 . TRBV23-1 . CASSQSRYHSYEQYF TGCGCCAGCAGTCAATCGCGATACCACTCCTACGAGCAGTACTTC
TRBJ1-1 . TRBV11-3 . CASSLGRGNTEAFF TGTGCCAGCAGCTTAGGCAGGGGGAACACTGAAGCTTTCTTT
TRBJ1-6 . TRBV30 . CAWGFQGYNSPLHF TGTGCCTGGGGTTTTCAGGGGTATAATTCACCCCTCCACTTT
TRBJ1-4 . TRBV18 . CASSPPGQINEKLFF TGTGCCAGCTCACCGCCCGGACAGATTAATGAAAAACTGTTTTTT
TRBJ2-2 . TRBV10-1 . CASSESLGELFF TGCGCCAGCAGTGAGTCACTCGGGGAGCTGTTTTTT
TRBJ2-2 . TRBV30 . CAWSKRHPRGTGELFF TGTGCCTGGAGTAAGCGTCACCCCCGGGGCACCGGGGAGCTGTTTTTT
TRBJ2-3 . TRBV5-1 . CASSLVPGKVADTQYF TGCGCCAGCAGCTTGGTTCCGGGAAAGGTCGCAGATACGCAGTATTTT
TRBJ2-5 TRBD1 TRBV6-4 . CASSVTGGNQETQYF TGTGCCAGCAGTGTGACAGGGGGAAACCAAGAGACCCAGTACTTC
TRBJ1-1 TRBD1 TRBV7-9 once CASSSGQLNTEAFF TGTGCCAGCAGCTCGGGACAGTTGAACACTGAAGCTTTCTTT
TRBJ2-7 TRBD1 TRBV28 . CASRQGAREQYF TGTGCCAGCAGGCAGGGGGCACGGGAGCAGTACTTC
TRBJ2-5 . TRBV18 . CASSPPGVRETQYF TGTGCCAGCTCACCACCAGGAGTCCGAGAGACCCAGTACTTC
TRBJ2-4 TRBD1 TRBV9 . CASSASGTGGNIQYF TGTGCCAGCAGCGCCTCCGGGACAGGGGGGAACATTCAGTACTTC
TRBJ1-5 . TRBV5-1 . CASSSAGGNQPQHF TGCGCCAGCAGCTCCGCCGGGGGCAATCAGCCCCAGCATTTT
TRBJ2-1 . TRBV4-1 . CASSEVRGLSYNEQFF TGCGCCAGCAGCGAAGTCCGGGGTCTCTCCTACAATGAGCAGTTCTTC
TRBJ1-2 . TRBV30 . CAWDDRIGYTF TGTGCCTGGGACGACAGAATTGGCTACACCTTC
TRBJ1-5 TRBD1 TRBV19 . CASSRDRTQPQHF TGTGCCAGTAGTAGGGACAGAACTCAGCCCCAGCATTTT
TRBJ2-5 TRBD1 TRBV18 . CASRGQGKETQYF TGTGCCAGCCGGGGACAGGGAAAAGAGACCCAGTACTTC
TRBJ1-4 . TRBV27 . CASSLGYGRVGEKLFF TGTGCCAGCAGTTTAGGCTATGGCAGGGTGGGCGAAAAACTGTTTTTT
TRBJ2-1 . TRBV7-9 . CASSPYDTSYNEQFF TGTGCCAGCAGTCCCTACGACACCTCCTACAATGAGCAGTTCTTC
TRBJ2-3 TRBD2 TRBV19 . CASSILAGGTDTQYF TGTGCCAGTAGTATTCTAGCGGGGGGCACAGATACGCAGTATTTT
TRBJ1-2 . TRBV27 . CASSLQGFRSGYTF TGTGCCAGCAGTTTACAGGGGTTTCGAAGTGGCTACACCTTC
TRBJ1-5 . TRBV7-2 . CASSLKQINQPQHF TGTGCCAGCAGCTTAAAACAGATCAATCAGCCCCAGCATTTT
TRBJ1-4 . TRBV14 . CASSQELLAAKLFF TGTGCCAGCAGCCAAGAGCTATTAGCGGCCAAACTGTTTTTT
TRBJ1-2 TRBD1 TRBV5-1 . CASSLSGTGRYYGYTF TGCGCCAGCAGCCTATCCGGGACAGGGCGCTACTATGGCTACACCTTC